Listed here are 14 T cell receptor beta chains from one sample, sequenced in a study of PD-1 blockade in classical Hodgkin lymphoma. The data were produced by immunoSEQ multiplex PCR, yet TCRdb's version contains in-frame clones alone and is incomplete. Seen here are some 14,000 clones, over 75% observed once, and the top ten hold approximately 24%. Autologous stem cell transplantation was followed by relapse in every patient, and brentuximab vedotin exposure varied. Sequencing was performed on peripheral blood mononuclear cells (PBMCs), taken at baseline. These TCRs come from a human donor with classical Hodgkin lymphoma.

The chain recombines TRBV27 with TRBJ2-3; 9 bases map to TRBD1. The CDR3 is made up of 15 amino acids. Germline values: CDR1 MNHEY, CDR2 SMNVEV (reference sequence). V was clipped by 6 bases and J by 2 bases; unmatched bases: 6. The chain's CDR3 is CASSLQGAVTDTQYF. The CDR3 DNA reads TGTGCCAGCAGCCTACAGGGGGCGGTCACAGATACGCAGTATTTT.

This sequence joins TRBV28 and TRBJ2-4; possibly TRBD1 for D (6 bases). The V and J ends lost 5 bases and 4 bases respectively, with 15 bases between them. CDR3 size: 15 residues. Germline V gene lookup returns CDR1 MDHEN and CDR2 SYDVKM. CDR3 DNA: TGTGCCAGCAGTACCTACAGGGTGGGTAAAAACATTCAGTACTTC. This gives the protein CASSTYRVGKNIQYF. Combining the CDR3 with reference TRBV28 and TRBJ2-4 gives the whole variable domain DVKVTQSSRYLVKRTGEKVFLECVQDMDHENMFWYRQDPGLGLRLIYFSYDVKMKEKGDIPEGYSVSREKKERFSLILESASTNQTSMYLCASSTYRVGKNIQYFGAGTRLSVL.

The chain is built from TRBV5-1 and TRBJ1-1, with D unclear. Germline CDR1 is SGHRS and CDR2 is YFSETQ. Trimming shortened V by 5 bases and J by 4 bases, and 15 bases separated the two germline ends. CDR3 length: 14 residues. CDR3 bases: TGCGCCAGCAGTTCCGGGCATGGGAGCACTGAAGCTTTCTTT. Translating gives CASSSGHGSTEAFF.

The gene calls are TRBV19 and TRBJ1-5; 10 nucleotides align to TRBD1. Germline V gives CDR1 LNHDA, CDR2 SQIVND (reference sequence). The ends lost 2 bases at V and 7 bases at J; junction bases unmatched: 8. CDR3 length equals 16 residues. CDR3 amino acids: CASSIKGTGVRQPQHF. CDR3 nucleotide sequence: TGTGCCAGTAGTATAAAAGGGACAGGGGTCAGGCAGCCCCAGCATTTT. The entire variable domain, with the rest obtained from reference TRBV19 and TRBJ1-5, is as follows: DGGITQSPKYLFRKEGQNVTLSCEQNLNHDAMYWYRQDPGQGLRLIYYSQIVNDFQKGDIAEGYSVSREKKESFPLTVTSAQKNPTAFYLCASSIKGTGVRQPQHFGDGTRLSIL.

The V gene is TRBV5-1, the J gene TRBJ2-1, with D possibly being TRBD1 (8 bases). This CDR3 has 15 residues. V lost 1 base to trimming and J lost 4 bases, with 12 bases between them. Per the germline V gene, CDR1 is SGHRS and CDR2 is YFSETQ. CDR3 in DNA: TGCGCCAGCAGCTTGACAGGGGGGGTTTACAATGAGCAGTTCTTC. Translated: CASSLTGGVYNEQFF.

This rearrangement joins TRBV7-8 to TRBJ1-2; 12 bases are shared with TRBD1. Trimming at V came to 3 bases and at J to 5 bases, leaving 10 bases not matched to a gene. This CDR3 is built from 17 residues. Germline CDR1 and CDR2: SGHVS and FQNEAQ. The chain's CDR3 is CASSLVPGQGARYGYTF. CDR3 DNA sequence: TGTGCCAGCAGCTTGGTGCCGGGACAGGGGGCGCGGTATGGCTACACCTTC.

This chain links TRBV18 with TRBJ2-1; maybe TRBD2 (6 bases). The length of the CDR3 is 15 residues. The V gene lost 3 bases and the J gene lost 4 bases, with 13 bases spanning the gap. Looked up from germline, CDR1 is KGHSH and CDR2 is LQKENI. This CDR3 is CASSPPGTLYNEQFF. CDR3 nucleotide sequence: TGTGCCAGCTCACCCCCAGGGACTCTTTACAATGAGCAGTTCTTC.

The CDR3 sequence: CASSARRGGADTQYF. The CDR3 region has the DNA TGTGCCAGCAGCGCAAGAAGGGGGGGGGCAGATACGCAGTATTTT. V usage is TRBV7-3 and J usage is TRBJ2-3; tentative D call: TRBD2 (7 bases). Trimming took 5 bases from V and 4 from J, leaving 16 bases between them. This CDR3 spans 15 amino acids. From germline, CDR1 is SGHTA and CDR2 FQGTGA.

The chain recombines TRBV7-2 with TRBJ2-2, with TRBD2 matching 7 bases. Per germline, CDR1 SGHTA and CDR2 FQGNSA. The CDR3 contains 14 residues. Trimming cost V 3 bases and J 5 bases; bases outside gene matches: 3. Here the CDR3 reads CASSFGGRTGELFF. In DNA form, the CDR3 reads TGTGCCAGCAGCTTCGGGGGGAGGACCGGGGAGCTGTTTTTT.

The genes are TRBV11-3 and TRBJ2-3, with TRBD2 identical over 7 bases. The CDR3 sequence is 14 residues long. Germline CDR1 is SGHNT and CDR2 is YENEEA. V was clipped by 5 bases and J by 0 bases; unmatched bases: 2. CDR3 protein: CASSERDSTDTQYF. CDR3 DNA: TGTGCCAGCAGCGAGCGGGATAGCACAGATACGCAGTATTTT.

The gene calls are TRBV5-1 and TRBJ2-7, with D perhaps matching TRBD1 (6 bases). The germline gives CDR1 SGHRS, CDR2 YFSETQ. The CDR3 consists of 15 residues. The V and J ends lost 3 bases and 2 bases respectively, with 15 bases between them. The CDR3 protein is CASSSGQLYPYEQYF. The CDR3 bases are TGCGCCAGCAGCTCCGGACAGCTCTACCCCTACGAGCAGTACTTC.

The chain is built from TRBV7-9 and TRBJ2-7; D gene uncertain. Between the trimmed V and J ends, which lost 5 bases and 8 bases, there was a span of 13 bases. CDR3 length equals 12 residues. Germline CDR1 is SEHNR and CDR2 is FQNEAQ (reference sequence). This CDR3 is CASSRERMKQYF. The CDR3 region has the DNA TGTGCCAGCAGCCGTGAACGTATGAAGCAGTACTTC.

V is TRBV13 and J is TRBJ2-5, with a possible D match to TRBD2 (7 bases). The CDR3 is 17 residues long. Germline loops: CDR1 PRHDT, CDR2 FYEKMQ (reference sequence). The V end lost 2 bases, the J end lost 2 bases, and 18 bases lay between the germline ends. The CDR3 spells CASSLNPLGGAQETQYF. DNA of the CDR3: TGTGCCAGCAGCTTAAACCCATTGGGGGGGGCGCAAGAGACCCAGTACTTC.

The J gene is TRBJ2-7, the V gene TRBV10-3, with 7 positions matching TRBD1. CDR1 ENHRY and CDR2 SYGVKD come from the germline V gene. Trimming cost V 8 bases and J 3 bases; bases outside gene matches: 7. CDR3 length equals 13 residues. CDR3 bases: TGTGCCATCGGCCCGGGACAGCACTACGAGCAGTACTTC. Its protein is CAIGPGQHYEQYF.